The following is a T cell receptor beta chain sequence with its context. Germline CDR1 and CDR2: SGHNT and YENEEA. The V end lost 5 bases, the J end lost 4 bases, and 12 bases lay between the germline ends. The length of the CDR3 is 13 residues. The data were obtained in a study of STAT5B mutations in CD4+ large granular lymphocyte leukemia. Only in-frame clones appear in the TCRdb table, and some are missing; sequencing was by immunoSEQ multiplex PCR. The sample comprises roughly 30,000 clones, over 60% of which are singletons, and approximately 2% rests with the top ten. Sequencing was performed on CD4+ T cells from blood buffy coats. The chain couples TRBV11-3 to TRBJ2-7, with D tentatively TRBD2 (6 bases). The sequence was collected from a human donor in good health. CDR3 amino acids: CASSSGPPYEQYF. For the CDR3, the DNA is TGTGCCAGCAGCAGCGGGCCGCCGTACGAGCAGTACTTC.